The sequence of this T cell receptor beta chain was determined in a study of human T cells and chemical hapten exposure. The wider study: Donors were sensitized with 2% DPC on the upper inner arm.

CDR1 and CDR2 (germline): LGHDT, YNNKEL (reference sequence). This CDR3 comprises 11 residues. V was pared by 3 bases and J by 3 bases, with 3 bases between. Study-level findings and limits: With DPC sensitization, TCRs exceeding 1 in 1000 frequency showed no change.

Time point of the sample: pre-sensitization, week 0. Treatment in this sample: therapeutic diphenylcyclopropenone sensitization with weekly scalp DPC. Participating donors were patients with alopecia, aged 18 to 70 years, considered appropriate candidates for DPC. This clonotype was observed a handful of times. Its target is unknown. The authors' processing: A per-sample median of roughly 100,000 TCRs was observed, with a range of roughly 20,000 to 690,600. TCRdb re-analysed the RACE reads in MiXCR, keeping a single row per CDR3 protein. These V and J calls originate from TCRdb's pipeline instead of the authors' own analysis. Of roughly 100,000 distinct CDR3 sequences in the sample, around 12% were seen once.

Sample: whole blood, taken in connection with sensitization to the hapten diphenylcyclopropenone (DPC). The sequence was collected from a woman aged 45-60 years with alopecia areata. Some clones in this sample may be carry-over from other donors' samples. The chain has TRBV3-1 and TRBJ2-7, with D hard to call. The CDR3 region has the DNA TGTGCCAGCAGCCAGGACTACGAGCAGTACTTC. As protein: CASSQDYEQYF.